The 14 T cell receptor beta chains below all came from one sample that was sequenced in a study of T cells after yellow fever vaccination. In TCRdb, the 5' RACE reads were re-called with MiXCR into one record per CDR3 protein. This table holds about 500,000 distinct CDR3 sequences, around 17% found once. Sequencing used PBMCs, obtained 5 days after the first yellow fever vaccination. The receptors here all came from a man aged 18 to 30 who received the YFV17D yellow fever vaccine.

This clonotype was seen ten or more times. V gene TRBV5-1 combines with J gene TRBJ1-3, with D unclear. Germline assignment: CDR1 SGHRS and CDR2 YFSETQ. Trimming shortened V by 4 bases and J by 4 bases, and 18 bases separated the two germline ends. This CDR3 spans 16 amino acids. CDR3 sequence reads: CASSKEAPSWGNTIYF. Written as DNA, the CDR3 is TGCGCCAGCAGCAAGGAAGCGCCAAGCTGGGGAAACACCATATATTTT.

This clonotype was recorded at least ten times. The chain employs TRBV5-5 and TRBJ2-5; unclear D gene. The CDR3 length is 14 residues. V lost 5 bases, J lost 0 bases, and 11 bases lay in between. CDR1 is SGHKS and CDR2 is YYEKEE in the germline V gene (reference sequence). CDR3 coding DNA: TGTGCCAGCAGGAACCTGTTAAACCAAGAGACCCAGTACTTC. It codes for CASRNLLNQETQYF. Filled out from reference TRBV5-5 and TRBJ2-5, the complete variable domain reads DAGVTQSPTHLIKTRGQQVTLRCSPISGHKSVSWYQQVLGQGPQFIFQYYEKEERGRGNFPDRFSARQFPNYSSELNVNALLLGDSALYLCASRNLLNQETQYFGPGTRLLVL.

The J gene is TRBJ1-1, the V gene TRBV12-3 or TRBV12-4; D uncertain. The CDR3 is made up of 14 amino acids. Trimming removed 4 bases at V and 4 bases at J, with 13 bases between. The CDR3 loop reads CASSWFRETTEAFF. DNA of the CDR3: TGTGCCAGCAGTTGGTTCAGAGAGACCACTGAAGCTTTCTTT.

This clonotype was observed a handful of times. J is TRBJ2-7 and V is TRBV28; 10 bases align to TRBD1. The V and J ends lost 5 bases and 6 bases, in that order; junction bases with no gene match: 7. The CDR3 extends over 14 amino acids. Looked up from germline, CDR1 is MDHEN and CDR2 is SYDVKM. This chain's CDR3 is CASSPNDRGLEQYV. The CDR3 nucleotides are TGTGCCAGCAGTCCCAACGACAGGGGGCTCGAGCAGTACGTC.

This clonotype was seen a handful of times. In DNA, the CDR3 is TGCGCCAGCAGCCAAGATTACAGCAGAGAGACCCAGTACTTC. Translation: CASSQDYSRETQYF. V usage is TRBV4-3 and J usage is TRBJ2-5; D call uncertain. Deletions cut 0 bases from V and 4 bases from J, with 9 bases between. The CDR3 covers 14 residues. Germline-derived CDR1 and CDR2 are LGHNA and YSLEER.

This clonotype was seen a few times. V is TRBV12-3 or TRBV12-4 and J is TRBJ2-3, with D hard to call. V lost 4 bases and J 6 bases, leaving 11 bases between the germline ends. The CDR3 loop spans 13 amino acids. The CDR3 loop is CASSSSRADTQYF. In DNA form, the CDR3 reads TGTGCCAGCAGTTCTAGTCGGGCGGATACGCAGTATTTT.

The chain is built from TRBV5-1 and TRBJ2-5, with 9 positions matching TRBD2. J gave up 5 bases and V 2 bases, and 7 bases lay outside the gene matches. CDR1 and CDR2 from the germline V gene are SGHRS and YFSETQ. The CDR3 contains 15 residues. CDR3 loop: CASSLLAGQGETQYF. For the CDR3, the DNA is TGCGCCAGCAGCTTACTAGCGGGTCAGGGTGAGACCCAGTACTTC.

This chain connects TRBV7-2 to TRBJ2-5; no clear D. CDR3 size: 12 residues. V was clipped by 1 base and J by 6 bases, with 6 bases between them. Germline V gene data show CDR1 as SGHTA and CDR2 as FQGNSA. The CDR3 nucleotides are TGTGCCAGCAGCTTAGATTGGCAGACCCAGTACTTC. Its translation is CASSLDWQTQYF.

As to this clonotype: At one end the junction does not follow the germline gene, possibly because of a read error. The chain uses TRBV6-5 and TRBJ2-2; TRBD1 agrees at 7 bases. The germline CDR1 and CDR2 sequences are MNHEY and SVGAGI. This CDR3 is built from 14 residues. The CDR3 region is CSSSWDRATGELFF. CDR3 DNA sequence: TGTTCCAGCAGTTGGGACAGAGCCACCGGGGAGCTGTTTTTT.

This clonotype has just a few counts. This sequence joins TRBV30 and TRBJ2-7; TRBD1 matches at 8 bases. This CDR3 has 14 residues. Trimming at V came to 4 bases and at J to 5 bases, leaving 10 bases not matched to a gene. CDR1 is GTSNPN and CDR2 is SVGIG in the germline V gene (reference sequence). CDR3 protein: CAWNYQDRVDEQYF. The CDR3 bases are TGTGCCTGGAACTACCAGGACAGGGTTGACGAGCAGTACTTC.

This chain links TRBV10-3 with TRBJ1-2, with TRBD1 identical over 8 bases. Germline CDR1 reads ENHRY; CDR2 reads SYGVKD. This CDR3 region has 15 residues. V was pared by 2 bases and J by 8 bases, with 10 bases of the junction left unmatched. In nucleotides, the CDR3 is TGTGCCATCAGTGAGCCCCAGGACAGGGAAGCCGGCTACACCTTC. This sequence encodes CAISEPQDREAGYTF.

This chain links TRBV7-9 with TRBJ2-7, with D perhaps TRBD2 (5 bases). Trimming left V 4 bases short and J 2 bases short, with 15 bases between. Germline V gene sequence: CDR1 SEHNR, CDR2 FQNEAQ (reference sequence). The CDR3 extends over 15 amino acids. The CDR3 DNA reads TGTGCCAGCAGCTCACCCTGGACTCCTGCCTACGAGCAGTACTTC. This encodes CASSSPWTPAYEQYF.

This clonotype has a handful of counts. The chain joins TRBV7-2 to TRBJ2-3; D is uncertain. This CDR3 spans 14 amino acids. V was cut by 5 bases and J by 1 base, with 10 bases left in between. Per germline, CDR1 SGHTA and CDR2 FQGNSA. The CDR3 sequence: CASSDRRGTDTQYF. The CDR3 DNA reads TGTGCCAGCAGCGATAGACGCGGCACAGATACGCAGTATTTT. Combining the CDR3 with reference TRBV7-2 and TRBJ2-3 gives the whole variable domain GAGVSQSPSNKVTEKGKDVELRCDPISGHTALYWYRQSLGQGLEFLIYFQGNSAPDKSGLPSDRFSAERTGGSVSTLTIQRTQQEDSAVYLCASSDRRGTDTQYFGPGTRLTVL.

This chain links TRBV7-2 with TRBJ2-1; the match to TRBD1 covers 8 bases. V lost 5 bases and J lost 5; bases outside the gene matches: 8. The V gene's germline CDR1 is SGHTA and CDR2 FQGNSA. There are 15 residues in the CDR3. CDR3 DNA sequence: TGTGCCAGCAGCCTAACCGGGACAGGTCACAATGAGCAGTTCTTC. This sequence encodes CASSLTGTGHNEQFF.